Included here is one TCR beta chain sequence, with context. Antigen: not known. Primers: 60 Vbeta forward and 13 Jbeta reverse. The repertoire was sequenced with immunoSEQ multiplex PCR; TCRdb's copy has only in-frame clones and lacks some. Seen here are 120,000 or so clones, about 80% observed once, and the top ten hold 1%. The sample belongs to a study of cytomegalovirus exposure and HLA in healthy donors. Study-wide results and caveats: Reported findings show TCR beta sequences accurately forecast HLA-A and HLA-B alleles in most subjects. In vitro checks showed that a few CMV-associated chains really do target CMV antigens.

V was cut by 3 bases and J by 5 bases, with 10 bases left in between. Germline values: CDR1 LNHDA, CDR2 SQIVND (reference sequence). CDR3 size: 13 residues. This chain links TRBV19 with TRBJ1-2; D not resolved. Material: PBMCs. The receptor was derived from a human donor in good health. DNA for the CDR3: TGTGCCAGTAGTATGACACTTGAATATGGCTACACCTTC. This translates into CASSMTLEYGYTF.